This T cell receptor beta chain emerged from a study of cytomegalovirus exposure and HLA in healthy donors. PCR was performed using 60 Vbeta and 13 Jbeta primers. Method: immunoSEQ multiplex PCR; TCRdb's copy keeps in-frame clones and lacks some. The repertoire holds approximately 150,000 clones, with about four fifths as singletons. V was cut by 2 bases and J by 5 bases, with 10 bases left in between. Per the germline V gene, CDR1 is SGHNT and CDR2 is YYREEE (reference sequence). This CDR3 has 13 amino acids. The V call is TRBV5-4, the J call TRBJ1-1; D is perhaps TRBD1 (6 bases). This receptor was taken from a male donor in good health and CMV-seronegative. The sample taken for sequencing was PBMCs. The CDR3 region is CASSFGGQTEAFF. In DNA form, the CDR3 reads TGTGCCAGCAGCTTCGGGGGGCAAACTGAAGCTTTCTTT. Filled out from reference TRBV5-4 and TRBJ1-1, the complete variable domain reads ETGVTQSPTHLIKTRGQQVTLRCSSQSGHNTVSWYQQALGQGPQFIFQYYREEENGRGNFPPRFSGLQFPNYSSELNVNALELDDSALYLCASSFGGQTEAFFGQGTRLTVV.